This T cell receptor beta chain was sequenced during a study of T cell responses to AZD1222 COVID-19 vaccine. Study observations and caveats: Most donors were white British and more were female, and clonal diversity was possibly underestimated. Close to half of all spike-specific TCRs reportedly target regions of the variants that are unmutated.

The CDR3 covers 16 residues. Germline V CDR1 and CDR2: SQVTM, ANQGSEA. V was cut by 4 bases and J by 5 bases, with 22 bases left in between. Some clones are missing from TCRdb's copy, which holds only in-frame ones; the method was immunoSEQ multiplex PCR. Of some 130,000 clones detected, just over 90% appear once; the ten largest clones hold 6% to 7.5%. On this clone itself: The antigen is unknown.

The origin of this receptor is an adult in good health. The sequencing used peripheral blood, collected on day 0 of AZD1222 vaccination. The rearrangement joins TRBV29-1 to TRBJ2-3; D is possibly TRBD1 (5 bases). The CDR3 here is CSVGKQGLSNQDTQYF. CDR3 coding DNA: TGCAGCGTTGGTAAGCAGGGTCTATCTAATCAAGATACGCAGTATTTT.